One and the same sample provided the 13 T cell receptor beta chains below, sequenced in a study of T cell responses to AZD1222 COVID-19 vaccine. Some clones are missing from TCRdb's copy, which holds only in-frame ones; the method was immunoSEQ multiplex PCR. The table includes around 140,000 clones, roughly 93% detected once. Here the sequenced sample was peripheral blood, taken after recovery from COVID-19. Receptors were obtained from an adult who had recovered from COVID-19.

The chain combines TRBV21-1 with TRBJ2-7; no check of the table's D call, TRBD1, against the DNA was made. TRBV21-1 is shown as a pseudogene. The CDR3 spans 16 residues. The CDR3 region has the DNA TGTGCCAGCAGCGCCCCGACAGGGGGTGAGGATTACGAGCAGTACTTC. Translated, it gives CASSAPTGGEDYEQYF.

The chain employs TRBV7-9 and TRBJ2-3; 11 positions agree with TRBD2. The V gene's germline CDR1 is SEHNR and CDR2 FQNEAQ (reference sequence). The CDR3 runs 16 residues. The V segment lost 4 bases and the J segment 1 base; nucleotides outside the gene matches: 4. The CDR3 sequence is CASSSLTSGGTDTQYF. CDR3 nucleotides: TGTGCCAGCAGCTCCCTGACTAGCGGGGGCACAGATACGCAGTATTTT.

V usage is TRBV29-1 and J usage is TRBJ2-1; possibly TRBD2 for D (6 bases). The CDR3 length is 15 residues. Trimming removed 3 bases from V and 7 bases from J, with 19 bases in between. Germline V gives CDR1 SQVTM, CDR2 ANQGSEA. The CDR3 is CSVDSSGSTANEQFF. The CDR3 DNA follows: TGCAGCGTTGATAGTAGCGGTTCTACAGCAAATGAGCAGTTCTTC.

This chain links TRBV2 with TRBJ2-3, with D possibly matching TRBD1 (6 bases). Germline CDR1 SNHLY, CDR2 FYNNEI. The CDR3 covers 13 residues. Trimming removed 4 bases at V and 3 bases at J, with 8 bases between. CDR3 DNA sequence: TGTGCCAGCAGTGGTACAGGGACAGATACGCAGTATTTT. Amino acids: CASSGTGTDTQYF. Variable domain in full (rest from reference TRBV2 and TRBJ2-3): EPEVTQTPSHQVTQMGQEVILRCVPISNHLYFYWYRQILGQKVEFLVSFYNNEISEKSEIFDDQFSVERPDGSNFTLKIRSTKLEDSAMYFCASSGTGTDTQYFGPGTRLTVL.

J is TRBJ2-1 and V is TRBV10-3; 7 bases match TRBD1. This CDR3 is 13 amino acids long. Germline V gene lookup returns CDR1 ENHRY and CDR2 SYGVKD. The J segment lost 6 bases and the V segment lost 2 bases, leaving 1 base of the junction unmatched. The CDR3 sequence: CAISETGVNEQFF. The DNA of the CDR3 is TGTGCCATCAGTGAGACAGGGGTCAATGAGCAGTTCTTC.

Concerning this clone itself: One end of the junction varies from germline; a read error may be responsible. The chain has TRBV2 and TRBJ1-4, with 7 bases matching TRBD1. The V gene's germline CDR1 is SNHLY and CDR2 FYNNEI. The CDR3 runs 14 residues. CDR3 nucleotides: TGTGCCAGCAGCGAAGACAGGGTGGGTGAAAAACTGTTTTTT. This encodes CASSEDRVGEKLFF. Complete variable domain (other parts from reference TRBV2 and TRBJ1-4): EPEVTQTPSHQVTQMGQEVILRCVPISNHLYFYWYRQILGQKVEFLVSFYNNEISEKSEIFDDQFSVERPDGSNFTLKIRSTKLEDSAMYFCASSEDRVGEKLFFGSGTQLSVL.

This clone has just a few counts. The gene calls are TRBV10-3 and TRBJ2-2, with a weak D call TRBD1 (5 bases). The CDR3 has 15 amino acids. Germline V gene sequence: CDR1 ENHRY, CDR2 SYGVKD. Trimming took 4 bases from V and 0 from J, leaving 9 bases between them. CDR3 protein: CAISVQDSNTGELFF. The CDR3 nucleotides are TGTGCCATCAGTGTACAGGATTCGAACACCGGGGAGCTGTTTTTT.

The CDR3 DNA reads TGTGCCAGCAGCTTAGGGGGCTCTGGAAACACCATATATTTT. It encodes CASSLGGSGNTIYF. The chain carries TRBV7-2 and TRBJ1-3; no clear D gene. Looked up from germline, CDR1 is SGHTA and CDR2 is FQGNSA. With 1 base removed from V and 0 bases from J, the gap between germline ends came to 4 bases. CDR3 length: 14 amino acids. The variable domain in full, with the rest retrieved from reference TRBV7-2 and TRBJ1-3, is GAGVSQSPSNKVTEKGKDVELRCDPISGHTALYWYRQSLGQGLEFLIYFQGNSAPDKSGLPSDRFSAERTGGSVSTLTIQRTQQEDSAVYLCASSLGGSGNTIYFGEGSWLTVV.

The chain carries TRBV6-6 and TRBJ2-7, with no clear D. Trimming cost V 3 bases and J 2 bases, with 11 bases left between them. CDR1 is MNHNY and CDR2 is SVGAGI in the germline V gene (reference sequence). The length of the CDR3 is 14 residues. The CDR3 spells CASSYEHSTYEQYF. CDR3 bases: TGTGCCAGCAGTTATGAACACAGTACCTACGAGCAGTACTTC.

The chain recombines TRBV6-1 with TRBJ2-5; D perhaps matches TRBD1 (6 bases). The ends were cut back, 2 bases at V and 5 bases at J, with 15 bases in the middle. CDR1 is MNHNS and CDR2 is SASEGT in the germline V gene. This CDR3 region has 15 residues. CDR3 coding DNA: TGTGCCAGCAGTGAAATGGCAGGGGAGCGGGAGACCCAGTACTTC. It is translated as CASSEMAGERETQYF.

The V call is TRBV3-1 (or the pseudogene TRBV3-2), the J call TRBJ2-7; 11 bases are a match to TRBD2. The CDR3 loop spans 15 amino acids. Germline V gene data show CDR1 as LGHDT and CDR2 as YNNKEL (reference sequence). The V and J ends lost 1 base and 4 bases, in that order; junction bases with no gene match: 3. The DNA of the CDR3 is TGTGCCAGCAGCCAAGTAGCGGGAGGGCCTTACGAGCAGTACTTC. This translates into CASSQVAGGPYEQYF.

V usage is TRBV5-4 and J usage is TRBJ2-1, with 8 bases fitting TRBD2. CDR3 length: 16 amino acids. Germline V gene data show CDR1 as SGHNT and CDR2 as YYREEE (reference sequence). The V segment lost 0 bases and the J segment 2 bases; nucleotides outside the gene matches: 4. The CDR3 is CASSLGGLGAYNEQFF. The CDR3 DNA follows: TGTGCCAGCAGCTTGGGGGGACTAGGGGCCTACAATGAGCAGTTCTTC.

The chain combines TRBV6-5 with TRBJ2-7, with TRBD1 identical over 9 bases. V was pared by 6 bases and J by 2 bases, with 2 bases of the junction left unmatched. The CDR3 length is 13 residues. Germline V gene data show CDR1 as MNHEY and CDR2 as SVGAGI. The CDR3: CASRGTGPYEQYF. CDR3 in DNA: TGTGCCAGCAGGGGGACAGGGCCCTACGAGCAGTACTTC.